This entry concerns a single TCR beta chain. The data stem from a study of glioma-infiltrating T cells after dendritic cell vaccination. Study in general: Dendritic cells derived from monocytes and pulsed with autologous tumor lysate formed the vaccine. Dendritic cell vaccine was injected intradermally three times, biweekly.

All glioblastoma patients lacked an isocitrate dehydrogenase mutation. The V gene lost 0 bases and the J gene lost 7 bases, with 8 bases spanning the gap. The CDR3 runs to 14 residues. The germline V gene encodes CDR1 SGHRS and CDR2 YFSETQ. Assay used: immunoSEQ multiplex PCR; TCRdb lists only in-frame clones, some missing. The table has approximately 100,000 clones, 81% seen once. The material was blood, obtained before dendritic cell vaccination. The V gene is TRBV5-1, the J gene TRBJ1-6; D not resolved. The source is a human donor with glioblastoma. The CDR3 loop reads CASSLGQENSPLHF. Here the CDR3 DNA reads TGCGCCAGCAGCTTGGGTCAGGAAAATTCACCCCTCCACTTT. Filled out from reference TRBV5-1 and TRBJ1-6, the complete variable domain reads KAGVTQTPRYLIKTRGQQVTLSCSPISGHRSVSWYQQTPGQGLQFLFEYFSETQRNKGNFPGRFSGRQFSNSRSEMNVSTLELGDSALYLCASSLGQENSPLHFGNGTRLTVT.